Below are 5 T cell receptor beta chains sequenced from a single sample in a study of shared clonotypes between healthy human individuals (dated by TCRdb to the early 2020s). Library method: the immunoSEQ multiplex PCR assay. In its TCRdb copy, this immuneACCESS table keeps in-frame sequences only and misses some clones. Where compared with another copy, unresolved V genes explain less than half of these, and the others have no known cause. The sample records about 2.4 million clones, more than 85% of which are singletons. The ten largest account for approximately 0.35% of the sample. The sample was naive CD4+ T cells from PBMCs. The intended sense of this specimen's cell subset or site label: CD45RA+ positively selected. The receptors stem from a man between 18 and 29 years old in good health. Some clones in this sample may be carry-over from other donors' samples.

This chain links TRBV15 with TRBJ2-5, with D tentatively TRBD2 (5 bases). Trimming left V 9 bases short and J 1 base short, with 15 bases between. Germline V gene lookup returns CDR1 LNHNV and CDR2 YYDKDF (reference sequence). This CDR3 comprises 14 residues. The CDR3 protein is CATGSDWGQETQYF. CDR3 DNA: TGTGCCACGGGGTCGGACTGGGGCCAAGAGACCCAGTACTTC.

This clone was recorded only once. The chain combines TRBV6-1 with TRBJ2-1, with D unclear. The ends were cut back, 4 bases at V and 10 bases at J, with 14 bases in the middle. CDR3 length equals 13 residues. Germline V lookup: CDR1 MNHNS, CDR2 SASEGT. Here the CDR3 reads CASSASFQNEQFF. CDR3 in DNA: TGTGCCAGCAGTGCGTCATTTCAAAACGAGCAGTTCTTC.

This clone was seen just once. The chain has TRBV12-2 and TRBJ1-2; TRBD1, the table's D call, lacks a check against the DNA. TRBV12-2 is labeled a pseudogene. The CDR3 covers 15 residues. This chain's CDR3 is CASRSGQTLTYGYTF. The DNA for the CDR3 is TGTGCAAGTCGCTCCGGACAGACATTGACCTATGGCTACACCTTC.

In this sample, this clone turned up once. V usage is TRBV19 and J usage is TRBJ1-1, with 10 bases that match TRBD1. Germline assignment: CDR1 LNHDA and CDR2 SQIVND (reference sequence). The CDR3 covers 15 residues. The V and J ends lost 3 bases and 5 bases, in that order; junction bases with no gene match: 6. The CDR3 spells CASSIGGTGVTEAFF. CDR3 DNA: TGTGCCAGTAGTATCGGTGGGACAGGGGTGACTGAAGCTTTCTTT.

This clone was observed a single time. This sequence joins TRBV5-8 and TRBJ2-3; 8 nucleotides line up with TRBD1. The CDR3 runs to 15 residues. Germline V gene data show CDR1 as SGHTS and CDR2 as YDEGEE. J was trimmed by 1 base and V by 0 bases; bases with no gene match: 1. This CDR3 reads CASSLATGGTDTQYF. The CDR3 coding sequence is TGTGCCAGCAGCTTGGCGACAGGGGGCACAGATACGCAGTATTTT. The whole variable domain, filled in from reference TRBV5-8 and TRBJ2-3, reads EAGVTQSPTHLIKTRGQQATLRCSPISGHTSVYWYQQALGLGLQFLLWYDEGEERNRGNFPPRFSGRQFPNYSSELNVNALELEDSALYLCASSLATGGTDTQYFGPGTRLTVL.